Given below is one TCR beta chain in context. Its antigen remains unknown. The sample belongs to a study of neoadjuvant anti-PD-1 for oral cavity cancer. Study-wide results and caveats: With three patients per group, TCR findings need larger cohorts. Non-responders to neoadjuvant nivolumab had significantly more clonal PBMC T cells than responders.

Time point meaning: after neoadjuvant nivolumab, at surgical resection. The patients had HPV-negative, locally advanced oral cavity squamous cell carcinoma. PBMCs were not maintained or expanded in culture before analysis. Sequencing used immunoSEQ multiplex PCR; TCRdb keeps in-frame clones, though not all of them. Altogether about 13,000 clones are present, just under 75% being singletons, with the ten largest covering under 3%. CDR3 length: 16 amino acids. CDR1 is SGHDT and CDR2 is YYEEEE in the germline V gene. The V and J ends lost 2 bases and 3 bases respectively, with 18 bases between them. Specimen: PBMCs, collected after nivolumab (anti-PD-1) treatment. The rearrangement uses TRBV5-6 and TRBJ2-7; D is perhaps TRBD1 (6 bases). This clonotype was sampled from a person aged 35-79 years with oral cavity squamous cell carcinoma. CDR3 protein: CASSLLQSGTIYEQYF. In nucleotides, the CDR3 is TGTGCCAGCAGCTTACTCCAATCCGGGACAATCTACGAGCAGTACTTC.